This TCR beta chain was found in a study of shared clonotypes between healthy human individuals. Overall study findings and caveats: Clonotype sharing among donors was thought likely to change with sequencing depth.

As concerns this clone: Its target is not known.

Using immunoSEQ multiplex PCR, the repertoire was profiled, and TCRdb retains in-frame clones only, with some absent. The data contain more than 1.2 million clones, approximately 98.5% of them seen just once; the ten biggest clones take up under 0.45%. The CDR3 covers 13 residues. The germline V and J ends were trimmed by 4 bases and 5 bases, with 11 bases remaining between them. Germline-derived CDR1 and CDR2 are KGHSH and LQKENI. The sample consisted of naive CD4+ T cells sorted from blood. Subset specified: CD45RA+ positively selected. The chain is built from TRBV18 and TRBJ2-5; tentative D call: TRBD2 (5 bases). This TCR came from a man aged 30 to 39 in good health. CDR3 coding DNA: TGTGCCAGCTCACTCGGACTGTGGGAGACCCAGTACTTC. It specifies CASSLGLWETQYF.